This T cell receptor (beta chain) was sequenced during a study of blood T cell repertoires in COVID-19 (dated by TCRdb to between 2020 and 2021). Context from the whole study: Samples from collaborators originated in the United States, Italy and Spain and spanned both the acute and convalescent phases of COVID-19. The material from the prospective study consisted of cDNA or gDNA derived from T cells, B-cell-depleted T cells, or PBMCs. Subjects who had been exposed to COVID-19, were actively infected with it, or had recovered from it provided the deeply sampled blood TCRbeta repertoires that made up the dataset. The repertoires were made available in a free public database intended to serve as a resource for research on the immune response to SARS-CoV-2. The samples were drawn from the first 160 participants of the ongoing ImmuneRACE study and from more than 1,000 subjects provided by 6 global collaborators. Nearly every sample came with metadata listing a de-identified subject ID, COVID-19 status, age in years and sex. Where available, HLA class I and class II types were taken from metadata supplied by the sample provider and were not determined by assay-based typing. General study outcomes and caveats: Clinical and demographic metadata were provided uncurated, with the amount varying by source and participant.

As concerns this clone: Its antigen has not been determined. There are no base qualities to consult, and no much larger clone falls within one base.

Including the terminal cysteine and phenylalanine, the CDR3 comprises 14 residues. The retained sequence is limited to the CDR3, 42 bases, with the frame set at the first base. CDR1 and CDR2, looked up from the germline V gene, are MDHEN and SYDVKM. V and J lose 1 base and 0 bases, and a span of 4 bases separates them. TCRbeta CDR3 regions were amplified from genomic DNA using the immunoSEQ Assay, a bias-controlled multiplex PCR. The paper's data handling went like this. The number of nucleated cells in each sample was estimated by amplification of reference gene primers within the assay. Sequence reads were collapsed and filtered to measure the absolute abundance of every unique TCRbeta CDR3 rearrangement. For each sample, productive Simpson clonality was calculated by taking the square root of Simpson's diversity index across productive rearrangements. In its TCRdb copy, this immuneACCESS table keeps in-frame sequences only and misses some clones. Where compared with another copy, unresolved V genes explain less than half of these, and the others have no known cause. V, J and clone size derive from that table, while D and trimming were established from the DNA sequence. The sample records 90,000 to 150,000 clones, 70% to 90% of which are singletons. Of the sample, 0.88% is held by the ten largest clones.

The collaborating institutions used their own protocols to collect whole blood in K2EDTA tubes. For TCRbeta analysis, collaborator samples were shipped as frozen whole blood, as isolated PBMCs, or as DNA extracted from either sample type. This receptor was identified in a woman aged 50 to 60 with active or convalescent COVID-19. This sequence uses TRBV28 and TRBJ1-3; no D segment can be confidently identified. The sequencing input was peripheral blood. The DNA sequence follows: TGTGCCAGCAGTTTATATAGCTCTGGAAACACCATATATTTT. The translation is CASSLYSSGNTIYF.